This passage covers 21 T cell receptor beta chains from one sample sequenced in a study of cytomegalovirus exposure and HLA in healthy donors. The PCR employed 60 Vbeta primers together with 13 Jbeta primers. The assay was immunoSEQ multiplex PCR, and TCRdb's table has in-frame clones only and misses some. In the table there are about 150,000 clones, around 80% of which are singletons. The specimen was PBMCs. These receptor sequences come from a man aged 25-45 years in good health.

The chain joins TRBV7-9 to TRBJ1-6; TRBD1 might be the D (6 bases). The CDR3 loop spans 14 amino acids. Trimming took 6 bases from V and 6 from J, leaving 12 bases between them. Germline V gene sequence: CDR1 SEHNR, CDR2 FQNEAQ (reference sequence). CDR3 coding DNA: TGTGCCAGCAGAGATTTAGGGGGTAATTCACCCCTCCACTTT. Translated: CASRDLGGNSPLHF.

The V call is TRBV9, the J call TRBJ2-1; the D gene is possibly TRBD2 (6 bases). Germline assignment: CDR1 SGDLS and CDR2 YYNGEE. V lost 4 bases and J 14 bases, leaving 13 bases between the germline ends. The CDR3 is 11 amino acids. The CDR3 DNA reads as TGTGCCAGCAGCCCCGGGGGTGTGAAGTTCTTC. It specifies CASSPGGVKFF.

V is TRBV7-2 and J is TRBJ2-5, with a possible D match to TRBD2 (5 bases). Germline V gives CDR1 SGHTA, CDR2 FQGNSA. V lost 1 base and J lost 5, with 8 bases in between. This CDR3 has 13 amino acids. CDR3 region: CASSLVGGETQYF. The CDR3 DNA sequence: TGTGCCAGCAGCTTAGTGGGCGGGGAGACCCAGTACTTC. The whole variable domain, remainder taken from reference TRBV7-2 and TRBJ2-5, is GAGVSQSPSNKVTEKGKDVELRCDPISGHTALYWYRQSLGQGLEFLIYFQGNSAPDKSGLPSDRFSAERTGGSVSTLTIQRTQQEDSAVYLCASSLVGGETQYFGPGTRLLVL.

This sequence joins TRBV19 and TRBJ1-5; D is unresolved. Trimming pared 5 bases from V and 4 bases from J, leaving 6 bases between. Germline V gives CDR1 LNHDA, CDR2 SQIVND (reference sequence). The CDR3 consists of 12 residues. CDR3 sequence: CASSSGNQPQHF. The CDR3 bases are TGTGCCAGTAGTTCCGGGAATCAGCCCCAGCATTTT. Full variable domain (remainder filled in from reference TRBV19 and TRBJ1-5): DGGITQSPKYLFRKEGQNVTLSCEQNLNHDAMYWYRQDPGQGLRLIYYSQIVNDFQKGDIAEGYSVSREKKESFPLTVTSAQKNPTAFYLCASSSGNQPQHFGDGTRLSIL.

For this clone: Compared with germline, one end of the junction differs, possibly owing to a read error. The rearrangement uses TRBV7-9 and TRBJ2-2; weak D call: TRBD2 (6 bases). Germline V lookup: CDR1 SEHNR, CDR2 FQNEAQ (reference sequence). CDR3 length: 15 amino acids. The CDR3 reads CATSPRDSLPGELFF. DNA of the CDR3: TGTGCCACCAGCCCAAGGGACTCGCTCCCCGGGGAGCTGTTTTTT.

This sequence joins TRBV6-1 and TRBJ1-4, with 9 bases matching TRBD1. V dropped 0 bases and J dropped 7; count of bases not matched to a gene: 3. Germline CDR1 MNHNS, CDR2 SASEGT. This CDR3 has 15 amino acids. CDR3 amino acids: CASSEAGQGFEKLFF. DNA for the CDR3: TGTGCCAGCAGTGAAGCGGGACAGGGTTTTGAAAAACTGTTTTTT.

This chain uses TRBV19 with TRBJ2-5, with TRBD2 identical over 11 bases. The J call is uncertain, as TRBJ2-7 better fits the DNA end. CDR1 is LNHDA and CDR2 is SQIVND in the germline V gene (reference sequence). This CDR3 is built from 14 residues. The CDR3 nucleotides read TGTGCCAGTAGTAGACTAGCGGGACTCTACGAGCAGTACTTC. The encoded protein is CASSRLAGLYEQYF.

The chain combines TRBV6-4 with TRBJ2-3; TRBD2 matches 12 bases. Germline CDR1 and CDR2: MRHNA and SNTAGT. This CDR3 contains 15 residues. The V gene end was trimmed by 3 bases and the J gene end by 6 bases; junction bases not matched to a gene: 4. CDR3 protein: CASSERTSGADTQYF. The CDR3, as DNA: TGTGCCAGCAGTGAAAGGACTAGCGGGGCCGATACGCAGTATTTT.

This sequence joins TRBV6-5 and TRBJ1-2; D gene unclear. Deletions cut 7 bases from V and 5 bases from J, with 17 bases between. Per the germline V gene, CDR1 is MNHEY and CDR2 is SVGAGI. The CDR3 is 14 residues long. The CDR3 DNA follows: TGTGCCAGCAAGACTCTTACTAGCAGATATGGCTACACCTTC. Amino acid sequence: CASKTLTSRYGYTF.

The V gene is TRBV25-1, the J gene TRBJ2-7; TRBD1 might be the D (6 bases). The CDR3 extends over 15 amino acids. The V end was cut by 2 bases, the J end by 5 bases, with 16 bases between. Germline V gives CDR1 MGHDK, CDR2 SYGVNS. The CDR3 here is CASSEAWQGNHEQYF. The DNA of the CDR3 is TGTGCCAGCAGTGAAGCGTGGCAGGGGAACCACGAGCAGTACTTC.

The genes are TRBV11-3 and TRBJ1-3, with 9 bases fitting TRBD1. This CDR3 contains 17 residues. V gave up 0 bases and J gave up 0 bases; unmatched junction bases: 3. Germline assignment: CDR1 SGHNT and CDR2 YENEEA. DNA of the CDR3: TGTGCCAGCAGCTTAGACGAGGGACAGGGCTCTGGAAACACCATATATTTT. Amino acid sequence: CASSLDEGQGSGNTIYF.

The chain uses TRBV6-6 and TRBJ2-5; D is perhaps TRBD2 (5 bases). CDR1 and CDR2 from the germline V gene are MNHNY and SVGAGI (reference sequence). The CDR3 runs to 11 residues. Trimming shortened V by 2 bases and J by 11 bases, and 9 bases separated the two germline ends. The CDR3 loop is CASSYIGEQYF. The DNA of the CDR3 is TGTGCCAGCAGTTACATTGGGGAGCAGTACTTC.

The chain links TRBV7-9 to TRBJ2-7; D is perhaps TRBD1 (5 bases). Trimming took off 3 bases at V and 4 bases at J, with 10 bases between the two ends. CDR1 and CDR2 from the germline V gene are SEHNR and FQNEAQ (reference sequence). The CDR3 extends over 13 amino acids. CDR3: CASSLDRGYEQYF. DNA of the CDR3: TGTGCCAGCAGCTTGGATAGGGGTTACGAGCAGTACTTC. Variable domain in full (rest from reference TRBV7-9 and TRBJ2-7): DTGVSQNPRHKITKRGQNVTFRCDPISEHNRLYWYRQTLGQGPEFLTYFQNEAQLEKSRLLSDRFSAERPKGSFSTLEIQRTEQGDSAMYLCASSLDRGYEQYFGPGTRLTVT.

The chain uses TRBV5-1 and TRBJ1-4; TRBD1 matches 7 bases. CDR1 SGHRS and CDR2 YFSETQ come from the germline V gene. V was pared by 2 bases and J by 8 bases, with 9 bases of the junction left unmatched. CDR3 length: 15 residues. For the CDR3, the DNA is TGCGCCAGCAGCTTACTAGGAGGGGGCGAGGAAAAACTGTTTTTT. It is translated as CASSLLGGGEEKLFF.

The chain has TRBV27 and TRBJ2-7; 12 bases are shared with TRBD1. Trimming cost V 7 bases and J 5 bases; bases outside gene matches: 6. Germline values: CDR1 MNHEY, CDR2 SMNVEV (reference sequence). The CDR3 runs 14 residues. CDR3 bases: TGTGCCAGCAACCCCGGGACAGGGGGCCACGAGCAGTACTTC. Its translation: CASNPGTGGHEQYF.

The chain recombines TRBV2 with TRBJ2-1, with 12 bases fitting TRBD2. Germline V gene data show CDR1 as SNHLY and CDR2 as FYNNEI. The CDR3 has 15 residues. The trim removed 8 bases at V and 9 bases at J, leaving 11 bases unmatched. This CDR3 is CASLLAGGLPAEQFF. CDR3 coding DNA: TGTGCCAGCCTACTAGCGGGAGGCCTCCCCGCTGAGCAGTTCTTC.

The chain employs TRBV6-6 and TRBJ1-1; TRBD1 aligns across 9 bases. Germline-derived CDR1 and CDR2 are MNHNY and SVGAGI (reference sequence). This CDR3 has 14 amino acids. With 5 bases clipped from V and 5 bases from J, the junction kept 6 bases outside the gene matches. CDR3 protein: CASSRDRVKTEAFF. The CDR3 DNA reads as TGTGCCAGCAGTCGGGACAGGGTAAAGACTGAAGCTTTCTTT.

The chain is built from TRBV2 and TRBJ2-1; 16 nucleotides agree with TRBD2. This CDR3 has 15 amino acids. V trimming: 4 bases; J trimming: 8 bases; junction bases outside the gene matches: 2. Germline-derived CDR1 and CDR2 are SNHLY and FYNNEI. CDR3 bases: TGTGCCAGCAGTGTGGGACTAGCGGGAGGGGATGAGCAGTTCTTC. Its protein product is CASSVGLAGGDEQFF.

The chain has TRBV9 and TRBJ2-3; D uncertain. CDR1 is SGDLS and CDR2 is YYNGEE in the germline V gene. V was cut by 3 bases and J by 9 bases, with 5 bases left in between. This CDR3 is 10 amino acids long. The CDR3 region has the DNA TGTGCCAGCAGCGGCGTGACGCAGTATTTT. It yields the protein CASSGVTQYF.

The rearrangement links TRBV11-3 to TRBJ2-7; D perhaps matches TRBD2 (6 bases). Looked up from germline, CDR1 is SGHNT and CDR2 is YENEEA. This CDR3 spans 14 amino acids. With 1 base removed from V and 3 bases from J, the gap between germline ends came to 10 bases. The CDR3 sequence: CASSLGSGGYEQYF. The CDR3 nucleotides are TGTGCCAGCAGCTTAGGTAGCGGAGGCTACGAGCAGTACTTC.

This sequence joins TRBV7-9 and TRBJ1-1; TRBD1 matches at 7 bases. The germline CDR1 and CDR2 sequences are SEHNR and FQNEAQ (reference sequence). Unmatched junction bases numbered 7, after V lost 9 bases and J lost 6 bases. The CDR3 contains 12 residues. The CDR3 nucleotides are TGTGCCAGTCTACAGGGGCCCCCTGAAGCTTTCTTT. It translates to CASLQGPPEAFF.